This entry is about one T cell receptor beta chain. This record comes from a study of cytomegalovirus exposure and HLA in healthy donors. The table came from immunoSEQ multiplex PCR; TCRdb's copy has only in-frame clones and leaves some out. Of some 170,000 clones listed, 85% to 90% are singletons. V lost 3 bases to trimming and J lost 5 bases; unmatched junction nucleotides: 5. CDR1 and CDR2 from the germline V gene are LNHNV and YYDKDF (reference sequence). This CDR3 region has 16 residues. The receptor's source is a woman younger than 45 in good health and CMV-seronegative. The chain joins TRBV15 to TRBJ2-5; 14 nucleotides agree with TRBD2. Sample: PBMCs. CDR3 sequence (DNA): TGTGCCACCAGCAGTTTGACTAGCGGGGGGGATGAGACCCAGTACTTC. This codes for CATSSLTSGGDETQYF. The variable domain in full, with the rest retrieved from reference TRBV15 and TRBJ2-5, is DAMVIQNPRYQVTQFGKPVTLSCSQTLNHNVMYWYQQKSSQAPKLLFHYYDKDFNNEADTPDNFQSRRPNTSFCFLDIRSPGLGDTAMYLCATSSLTSGGDETQYFGPGTRLLVL.